What follows are 5 T cell receptor beta chains derived from one specimen sequenced in a study of early T cells in non-severe SARS-CoV-2 infection. TCRdb processed the 5' RACE reads anew with MiXCR; each CDR3 protein has one entry. In the table there are 85,000 to 100,000 distinct CDR3 sequences, approximately 15% of which are singletons. Sequencing input: whole blood. The receptor set was obtained from an adult who was a healthcare worker with PCR-confirmed SARS-CoV-2 infection or an uninfected control (not recorded which).

The rearrangement links TRBV6-2 or TRBV6-3 to TRBJ1-2; the D is unclear. The CDR3 covers 15 residues. Germline V gene lookup returns CDR1 MNHEY and CDR2 SVGEGT. Deletions cut 7 bases from V and 4 bases from J, with 19 bases between. The CDR3 loop is CASTSPGRLIYGYTF. The CDR3 region has the DNA TGTGCCAGCACCTCGCCGGGCCGTCTTATCTATGGCTACACCTTC.

The rearrangement links TRBV7-2 to TRBJ2-2; 12 bases map to TRBD2. Losses at the gene ends were 4 bases for V and 4 bases for J; bases not matched to a gene: 10. Per germline, CDR1 SGHTA and CDR2 FQGNSA. There are 18 residues in the CDR3. The CDR3 reads CASSSRLAGDRSTGELFF. The DNA of the CDR3 is TGTGCCAGCAGCTCCCGACTAGCGGGAGATCGGAGCACCGGGGAGCTGTTTTTT.

V usage is TRBV20-1 and J usage is TRBJ2-3; 8 positions match TRBD2. V shed 1 base and J 5 bases; nucleotides not matched to a gene: 2. Germline CDR1 is DFQATT and CDR2 is SNEGSKA (reference sequence). The CDR3 extends over 13 amino acids. CDR3 protein: CSARAGGLDTQYF. CDR3 nucleotide sequence: TGCAGTGCTAGAGCGGGGGGGCTAGATACGCAGTATTTT.

In DNA, the CDR3 is TGTGCCAGCTCACCATTCACAAACGAGCAGTACTTC. The encoded protein is CASSPFTNEQYF. The chain recombines TRBV18 with TRBJ2-7; the D is unclear. CDR3 length: 12 amino acids. CDR1 is KGHSH, CDR2 LQKENI, per germline. Trimming pared 2 bases from V and 5 bases from J, leaving 7 bases between.

The CDR3 region is CSVEGKITYNEQFF. CDR3 in DNA: TGCAGCGTTGAGGGGAAAATTACCTACAATGAGCAGTTCTTC. This chain links TRBV29-1 with TRBJ2-1; D gene unclear. V lost 3 bases to trimming and J lost 2 bases, with 11 bases between them. Germline V gene data show CDR1 as SQVTM and CDR2 as ANQGSEA. This CDR3 is 14 amino acids long.